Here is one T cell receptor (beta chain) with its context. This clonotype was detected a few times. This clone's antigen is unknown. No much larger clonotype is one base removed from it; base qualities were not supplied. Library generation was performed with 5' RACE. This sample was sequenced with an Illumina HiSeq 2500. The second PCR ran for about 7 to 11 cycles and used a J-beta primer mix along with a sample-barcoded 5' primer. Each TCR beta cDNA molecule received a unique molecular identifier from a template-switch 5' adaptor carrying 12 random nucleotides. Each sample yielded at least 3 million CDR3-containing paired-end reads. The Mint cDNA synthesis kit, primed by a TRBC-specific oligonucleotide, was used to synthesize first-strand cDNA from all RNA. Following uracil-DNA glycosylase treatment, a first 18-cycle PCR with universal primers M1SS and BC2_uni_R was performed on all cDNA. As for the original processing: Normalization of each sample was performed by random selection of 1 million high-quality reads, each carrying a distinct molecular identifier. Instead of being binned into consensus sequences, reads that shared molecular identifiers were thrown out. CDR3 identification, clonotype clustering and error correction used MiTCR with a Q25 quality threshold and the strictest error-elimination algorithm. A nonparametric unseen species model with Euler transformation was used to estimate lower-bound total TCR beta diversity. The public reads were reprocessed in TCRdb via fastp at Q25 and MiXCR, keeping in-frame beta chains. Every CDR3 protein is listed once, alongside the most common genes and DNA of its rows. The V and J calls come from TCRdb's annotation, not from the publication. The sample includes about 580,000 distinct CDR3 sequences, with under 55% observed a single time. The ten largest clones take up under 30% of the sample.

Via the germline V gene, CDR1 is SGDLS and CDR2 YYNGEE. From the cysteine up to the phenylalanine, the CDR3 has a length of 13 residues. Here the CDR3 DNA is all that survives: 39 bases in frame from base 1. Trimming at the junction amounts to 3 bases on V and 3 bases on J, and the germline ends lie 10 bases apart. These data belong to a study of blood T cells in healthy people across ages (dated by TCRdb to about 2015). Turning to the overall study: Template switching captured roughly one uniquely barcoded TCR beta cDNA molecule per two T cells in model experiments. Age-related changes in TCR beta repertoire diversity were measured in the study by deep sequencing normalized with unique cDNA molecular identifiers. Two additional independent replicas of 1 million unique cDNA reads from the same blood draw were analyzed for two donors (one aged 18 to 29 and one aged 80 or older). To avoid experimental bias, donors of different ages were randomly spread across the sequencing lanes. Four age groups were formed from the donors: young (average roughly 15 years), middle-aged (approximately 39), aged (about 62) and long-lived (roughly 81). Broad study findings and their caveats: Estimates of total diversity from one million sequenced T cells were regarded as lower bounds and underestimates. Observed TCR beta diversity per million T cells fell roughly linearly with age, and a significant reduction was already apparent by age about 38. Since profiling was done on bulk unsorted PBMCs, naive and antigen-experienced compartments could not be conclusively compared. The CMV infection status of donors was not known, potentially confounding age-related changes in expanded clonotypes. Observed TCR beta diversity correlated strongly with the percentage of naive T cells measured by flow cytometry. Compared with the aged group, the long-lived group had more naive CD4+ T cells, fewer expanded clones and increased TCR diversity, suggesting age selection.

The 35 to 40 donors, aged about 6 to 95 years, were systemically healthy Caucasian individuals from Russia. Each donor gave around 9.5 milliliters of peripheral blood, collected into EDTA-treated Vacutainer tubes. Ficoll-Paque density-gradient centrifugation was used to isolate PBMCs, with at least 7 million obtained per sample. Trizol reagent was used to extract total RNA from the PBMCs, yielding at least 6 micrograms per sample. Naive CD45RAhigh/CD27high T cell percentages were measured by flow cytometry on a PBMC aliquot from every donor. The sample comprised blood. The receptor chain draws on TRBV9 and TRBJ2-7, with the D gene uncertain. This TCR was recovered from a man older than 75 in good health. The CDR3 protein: CASSAGRSYEQYF. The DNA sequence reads TGTGCCAGCAGCGCTGGGCGAAGCTACGAGCAGTACTTC.